This T cell receptor (beta chain) was recorded in a study of graft-versus-host responses after intestinal transplantation. The overall study: The transplants performed in recipients were multivisceral, liver-intestinal, or isolated intestinal.

V trimming: 2 bases; J trimming: 0 bases; junction bases outside the gene matches: 4. The CDR3 has 15 amino acids. Study results and caveats: The recipient marrow held GvH clones, and some of them showed up first in ileum or blood. Declines in HvG clones occurring early post-transplant were associated with peak circulating GvH clone levels.

Concerning this clone: The antigen remains unidentified.

Measured with immunoSEQ multiplex PCR; TCRdb has only the in-frame clones, and not every one. The profile shows tens of thousands of clones, 91% of them singletons. The TCR originated in a human donor who received an intestinal transplant. The V gene is TRBV23-1, the J gene TRBJ2-7; 7 bases are a match to TRBD1. TRBV23-1 is an ORF, with its function uncertain. The source material was unstimulated CD4+ T cells sorted from spleen or lymph node cells, sampled before intestinal transplant. Here the CDR3 reads CASSQEGTASYEQYF. The DNA for the CDR3 is TGCGCCAGCAGTCAAGAGGGGACAGCCTCCTACGAGCAGTACTTC.